These 26 T cell receptor beta chains came from one sample sequenced in a study of Graves' ophthalmopathy and Graves' hyperthyroidism. Researchers took RNA transcripts and amplified TCR beta CDR3 regions from them. An initial RT-PCR round employing HTBI primers preceded a second-round multiplex PCR. TCRdb processed the multiplex PCR reads anew with MiXCR; each CDR3 protein has one entry. The sample carries 200,000 to 250,000 distinct CDR3 sequences, about a fifth recorded once. Specimen: peripheral blood. The receptor source for this set is a woman in her fifties or sixties with Graves' ophthalmopathy.

This clonotype was found many times. The chain is built from TRBV6-2 or TRBV6-3 and TRBJ1-1, with 7 bases lining up with TRBD1. J was trimmed by 6 bases and V by 9 bases; bases with no gene match: 13. Germline V gene sequence: CDR1 MNHEY, CDR2 SVGEGT. The length of the CDR3 is 14 residues. CDR3 sequence (DNA): TGTGCCAGTATTGCATCCGGGACAGCGGCTGAAGCTTTCTTT. It is translated as CASIASGTAAEAFF.

This clonotype appeared many times. J is TRBJ1-1 and V is TRBV7-9, with D possibly being TRBD1 (6 bases). Germline values: CDR1 SEHNR, CDR2 FQNEAQ (reference sequence). V was clipped by 9 bases and J by 1 base, with 9 bases between them. The CDR3 length is 12 residues. The CDR3 bases are TGTGCCAGTCAGGGGCAGAACACTGAAGCTTTCTTT. Translating it yields CASQGQNTEAFF.

This clonotype appeared many times. The J gene is TRBJ2-5, the V gene TRBV29-1; no clear D gene. V lost 4 bases, J lost 13 bases, and 16 bases lay in between. The CDR3 is made up of 11 amino acids. CDR1 is SQVTM, CDR2 ANQGSEA, per germline. The CDR3 nucleotides read TGCAGCGTTGTCTCTGTCCCCTTCACGTACTTC. It specifies CSVVSVPFTYF.

This clonotype has a count of ten or more. CDR3 sequence reads: CASRQIESRDPRSYEQYF. As DNA, the CDR3 is TGTGCCAGCAGGCAGATAGAGTCCCGGGACCCGAGGTCCTACGAGCAGTACTTC. The chain combines TRBV2 with TRBJ2-7, with D perhaps being TRBD1 or TRBD2 (5 bases each). Germline lookup yields CDR1 SNHLY and CDR2 FYNNEI. V was shortened by 6 bases and J by 1 base, with 25 bases between the two germline ends. The CDR3 runs 18 residues.

The chain links TRBV6-2 or TRBV6-3 to TRBJ2-7, with D possibly matching TRBD2 (5 bases). The germline gives CDR1 MNHEY, CDR2 SVGEGT. Trimming took 6 bases from V and 3 from J, leaving 12 bases between them. The CDR3 sequence is 13 residues long. The CDR3 DNA sequence: TGTGCCAGCAGACCTACTAGTCTCTACGAGCAGTACTTC. Its translation: CASRPTSLYEQYF.

This clonotype was observed many times. CDR3 sequence (DNA): TGTGCCAGCAGTTTGGGCTACGAGCAGTACTTC. It encodes CASSLGYEQYF. V gene TRBV12-3 or TRBV12-4 combines with J gene TRBJ2-7; no clear D gene. This CDR3 comprises 11 residues. Trimming left V 3 bases short and J 3 bases short, with 3 bases between.

A remark on this clonotype: A much larger clone differs by one base, so this may be a read error. The rearrangement uses TRBV7-8 and TRBJ1-3; 7 bases fit TRBD1. The CDR3 spans 16 residues. Germline V gene sequence: CDR1 SGHVS, CDR2 FQNEAQ. The CDR3 region has the DNA TGTGCCAGCAGCCTTCAGACAGGGAATTCTGGAAACACCGTATATTTT. Residues: CASSLQTGNSGNTVYF.

The rearrangement uses TRBV12-3 or TRBV12-4 and TRBJ2-3; 10 nucleotides match TRBD2. Losses at the gene ends were 5 bases for V and 8 bases for J; bases not matched to a gene: 10. The CDR3 covers 15 residues. In DNA, the CDR3 is TGTGCCAGCAGTCCTCCTAGCGGGAGAGGGGTTACGCAGTATTTT. Protein sequence: CASSPPSGRGVTQYF.

The chain employs TRBV6-1 and TRBJ1-2; 7 positions match TRBD1. V trimming: 3 bases; J trimming: 5 bases; junction bases outside the gene matches: 6. CDR1 and CDR2 (germline): MNHNS, SASEGT. This CDR3 spans 14 amino acids. In DNA form, the CDR3 reads TGTGCCAGCAGTGAGGACAGGAAACTATATGGCTACACCTTC. Its protein is CASSEDRKLYGYTF.

On this clonotype itself: This may stem from a read error, because a much larger clone lies one nucleotide away. This chain joins TRBV30 and TRBJ1-2, with 7 bases lining up with TRBD1. In germline, CDR1 is GTSNPN, CDR2 SVGIG (reference sequence). This CDR3 comprises 11 residues. The CDR3 sequence is CAWNTRAGGIF. The CDR3 DNA is TGTGCCTGGAACACAAGAGCAGGGGGGATTTTC.

The chain has TRBV5-1 and TRBJ2-5; 9 positions match TRBD2. Germline-derived CDR1 and CDR2 are SGHRS and YFSETQ. The J segment lost 5 bases and the V segment lost 4 bases, leaving 6 bases of the junction unmatched. The CDR3 is made up of 14 amino acids. The CDR3 spells CASSAGGVPETQYF. In DNA, the CDR3 is TGCGCCAGCAGCGCGGGAGGGGTGCCCGAGACCCAGTACTTC.

This clonotype was found many times. The chain couples TRBV11-2 to TRBJ2-7, with D perhaps TRBD2 (6 bases). Looked up from germline, CDR1 is SGHAT and CDR2 is FQNNGV. V lost 4 bases and J 4 bases, leaving 14 bases between the germline ends. CDR3 size: 14 residues. In nucleotides, the CDR3 is TGTGCCAGCAGCTCTGGGTCCGGGGGTTACGAGCAGTACTTC. This codes for CASSSGSGGYEQYF.

This clonotype was counted ten times or more. The chain recombines TRBV27 with TRBJ1-1; D ambiguous. The germline V gene has CDR1 MNHEY and CDR2 SMNVEV (reference sequence). This CDR3 has 15 residues. Trimming cost V 4 bases and J 4 bases, with 16 bases left between them. The CDR3 nucleotides read TGTGCCAGCAGTTCCTACGAGGGCGCGGGCACTGAAGCTTTCTTT. It specifies CASSSYEGAGTEAFF.

This clonotype was seen at least ten times. The genes are TRBV30 and TRBJ1-2, with TRBD1 identical over 7 bases. Germline V gene data show CDR1 as GTSNPN and CDR2 as SVGIG (reference sequence). J was trimmed by 4 bases and V by 1 base; bases with no gene match: 9. The CDR3 spans 15 residues. CDR3 sequence: CAWSGGGQSIYGYTF. For the CDR3, the DNA is TGTGCCTGGAGTGGAGGGGGACAGTCTATCTATGGCTACACCTTC.

V and J are TRBV30 and TRBJ2-7; D unresolved. In germline, CDR1 is GTSNPN, CDR2 SVGIG (reference sequence). V gave up 3 bases and J gave up 2 bases, with 8 bases separating them. CDR3 length: 12 amino acids. CDR3 sequence reads: CAWRGIAYEQYF. The CDR3 DNA reads TGTGCCTGGAGGGGGATTGCCTACGAGCAGTACTTC.

This clonotype occurred many times. The CDR3 sequence: CASSTRQEQNYNEQFF. CDR3 nucleotide sequence: TGTGCCAGCAGTACCCGACAGGAACAAAATTACAATGAGCAGTTCTTC. The rearrangement joins TRBV28 to TRBJ2-1; weak D call: TRBD1 (6 bases). The CDR3 runs to 16 residues. Germline CDR1 is MDHEN and CDR2 is SYDVKM. V gave up 5 bases and J gave up 4 bases, with 18 bases separating them.

This clonotype was detected ten times or more. V and J are TRBV5-1 and TRBJ2-5; no definite D call. CDR3 length: 12 residues. Trimming shortened V by 5 bases and J by 5 bases, and 10 bases separated the two germline ends. Germline lookup yields CDR1 SGHRS and CDR2 YFSETQ. CDR3 sequence reads: CASSPGRETQYF. CDR3 coding DNA: TGCGCCAGCAGTCCCGGACGGGAGACCCAGTACTTC.

The rearrangement links TRBV12-3 or TRBV12-4 to TRBJ1-1; D gene uncertain. Between the trimmed V and J ends, which lost 3 bases and 4 bases, there was a span of 12 bases. The CDR3 length is 14 residues. The CDR3 here is CASSLGAYGTEAFF. DNA of the CDR3: TGTGCCAGCAGTTTGGGAGCGTACGGCACTGAAGCTTTCTTT.

This clonotype was counted many times. The genes are TRBV28 and TRBJ1-2; D possibly corresponds to TRBD1 (5 bases). Deletions cut 5 bases from V and 4 bases from J, with 14 bases between. The germline CDR1 and CDR2 sequences are MDHEN and SYDVKM. The CDR3 consists of 14 residues. The CDR3 region has the DNA TGTGCCAGCAGTACTGGGGCCTCGGGCTATGGCTACACCTTC. This gives the protein CASSTGASGYGYTF.

The chain employs TRBV12-3 or TRBV12-4 and TRBJ1-1, with D unclear. The CDR3 totals 15 residues. V lost 6 bases and J lost 6, with 20 bases in between. CDR3 amino acids: CASSPRPILGAEAFF. The CDR3 region has the DNA TGTGCCAGCAGCCCCCGACCAATCCTCGGCGCTGAAGCTTTCTTT.

This clonotype was detected many times. The V and J genes are TRBV28 and TRBJ1-2; TRBD1 agrees at 7 bases. V was clipped by 6 bases and J by 7 bases; unmatched bases: 8. Germline V gene lookup returns CDR1 MDHEN and CDR2 SYDVKM. The CDR3 is 13 amino acids. The CDR3 coding sequence is TGTGCCAGCAGCCCTGGACAGGTAACTGGCTACACCTTC. Amino acids: CASSPGQVTGYTF.

The CDR3 is CASTVASGRGVTGELFF. DNA of the CDR3: TGTGCCAGCACGGTGGCTAGCGGGAGGGGAGTTACCGGGGAGCTGTTTTTT. This rearrangement joins TRBV2 to TRBJ2-2, with 12 bases fitting TRBD2. The CDR3 has 17 residues. With 7 bases clipped from V and 5 bases from J, the junction kept 11 bases outside the gene matches. CDR1 is SNHLY, CDR2 FYNNEI, per germline.

The chain links TRBV28 to TRBJ2-7, with 8 bases fitting TRBD2. This CDR3 is built from 18 residues. Germline lookup yields CDR1 MDHEN and CDR2 SYDVKM. The V and J ends lost 8 bases and 5 bases, in that order; junction bases with no gene match: 23. The CDR3 protein is CASPWGGTRPVAGHEQYF. The CDR3 DNA follows: TGTGCCAGCCCCTGGGGGGGGACTAGGCCCGTCGCTGGCCACGAGCAGTACTTC.

V is TRBV30 and J is TRBJ1-5; D remains unclear. The V end was cut by 5 bases, the J end by 7 bases, with 12 bases between. CDR1 is GTSNPN, CDR2 SVGIG, per germline (reference sequence). This CDR3 comprises 12 residues. CDR3 amino acids: CAWGPRGQPQHF. CDR3 coding DNA: TGTGCCTGGGGCCCCCGCGGGCAGCCCCAGCATTTT.

This clonotype showed up just a few times. The chain recombines TRBV15 with TRBJ2-7; a weak D match, TRBD1 (6 bases). This CDR3 spans 15 amino acids. Germline V gene sequence: CDR1 LNHNV, CDR2 YYDKDF (reference sequence). The V end was cut by 0 bases, the J end by 9 bases, with 18 bases between. The CDR3 coding sequence is TGTGCCACCAGCAGAGATCTGGCAGGGGAAGTGCGGCAGTACTTC. Translating it yields CATSRDLAGEVRQYF.

The chain couples TRBV30 to TRBJ1-1, with a possible D match to TRBD1 (5 bases). The CDR3 covers 12 residues. V was clipped by 5 bases and J by 7 bases, with 14 bases between them. The germline gives CDR1 GTSNPN, CDR2 SVGIG (reference sequence). The CDR3 coding sequence is TGTGCCTGGGCGACGGGGGTCAGTGAAGCTTTCTTT. Translation gives CAWATGVSEAFF. The whole variable domain, remainder taken from reference TRBV30 and TRBJ1-1, is SQTIHQWPATLVQPVGSPLSLECTVEGTSNPNLYWYRQAAGRGLQLLFYSVGIGQISSEVPQNLSASRPQDRQFILSSKKLLLSDSGFYLCAWATGVSEAFFGQGTRLTVV.